The present entry profiles one TCR beta chain with its context. The method was immunoSEQ multiplex PCR; TCRdb's version includes in-frame clones alone and lacks a portion of them. The table shows approximately 100,000 clones, with approximately 94% occurring only once. The germline gives CDR1 SGDLS, CDR2 YYNGEE. The CDR3 is 14 residues long. Trimming pared 3 bases from V and 1 base from J, leaving 10 bases between. The sample originates from a study of technical replicates of blood from several donors. This chain connects TRBV9 to TRBJ1-1; D unresolved. This clonotype was sampled from a human donor in good health. What was sequenced was T cells isolated from PBMCs. The CDR3 sequence is CASSAPLENTEAFF. The CDR3 DNA is TGTGCCAGCAGCGCGCCGTTAGAGAACACTGAAGCTTTCTTT. Combining the CDR3 with reference TRBV9 and TRBJ1-1 gives the whole variable domain DSGVTQTPKHLITATGQRVTLRCSPRSGDLSVYWYQQSLDQGLQFLIQYYNGEERAKGNILERFSAQQFPDLHSELNLSSLELGDSALYFCASSAPLENTEAFFGQGTRLTVV.